These T cell receptor beta chains were read from a single sample in a study of blood T cell repertoires in COVID-19. TCRdb's copy holds only in-frame clones and misses some; the assay was immunoSEQ multiplex PCR. The sample holds 400,000 or so clones, more than 70% seen once. The sample consisted of PBMCs or T cells enriched from blood (not recorded which). The receptors were sampled from a man in his forties in a cohort exposed to, infected with or recovered from COVID-19 (not recorded which). CDR3s include the opening cysteine and the closing phenylalanine or tryptophan. Fields, in order: J gene, V gene, clone size, D gene, CDR3 protein, CDR3 DNA. D genes are given only for firm matches. Rows may omit the clone size; those that give it use once, few, many or a size class.

>TRBJ1-2|TRBV29-1|once|TRBD1
CSVEAGTGDFYGYTF
TGCAGCGTTGAAGCAGGGACAGGGGATTTCTATGGCTACACCTTC
>TRBJ2-1|TRBV5-1|.|.
CASSLADSSYNEQFF
TGCGCCAGCAGCCTAGCGGACAGCTCCTACAATGAGCAGTTCTTC
>TRBJ2-3|TRBV3-1/TRBV3-2|.|TRBD2
CASSQEGTSATYTDTQYF
TGTGCCAGCAGCCAAGAAGGGACTAGCGCTACCTACACAGATACGCAGTATTTT
>TRBJ1-2|TRBV7-2|.|.
CASSLAGADGYTF
TGTGCCAGCAGCTTAGCGGGCGCAGACGGCTACACCTTC
>TRBJ1-2|TRBV6-1|once|.
CASSDHRPAGGGYTF
TGTGCCAGCAGTGACCACCGACCCGCCGGCGGTGGCTACACCTTC
>TRBJ2-1|TRBV13|.|.
CASSLGQGAEQFF
TGTGCCAGCAGCTTAGGACAGGGCGCGGAGCAGTTCTTC
>TRBJ2-5|TRBV3-1/TRBV3-2|once|.
CASSQVSFWEEETQYF
TGTGCCAGCAGCCAGGTCTCGTTTTGGGAGGAAGAGACCCAGTACTTC
>TRBJ2-7|TRBV28|.|.
CASSLSGPRVYEQYF
TGTGCCAGCAGTTTATCCGGGCCCAGGGTGTACGAGCAGTACTTC
>TRBJ1-5|TRBV18|.|.
CASSPSGESNQPQHF
TGTGCCAGCTCACCCTCCGGGGAATCCAATCAGCCCCAGCATTTT
>TRBJ1-6|TRBV18|.|.
CASSPSGFDSPLHF
TGTGCCAGCTCACCTTCAGGTTTTGATTCACCCCTCCACTTT